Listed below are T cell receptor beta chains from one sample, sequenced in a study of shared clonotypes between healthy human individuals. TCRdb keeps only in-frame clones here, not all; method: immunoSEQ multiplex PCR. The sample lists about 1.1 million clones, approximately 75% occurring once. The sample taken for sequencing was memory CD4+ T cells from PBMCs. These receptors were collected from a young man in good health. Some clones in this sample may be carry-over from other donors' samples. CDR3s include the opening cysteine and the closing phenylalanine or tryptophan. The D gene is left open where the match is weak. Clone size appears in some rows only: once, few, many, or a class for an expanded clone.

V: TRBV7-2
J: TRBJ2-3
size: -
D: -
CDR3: CASSLSGVTDTQYF
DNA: TGTGCCAGCAGCTTATCGGGCGTCACAGATACGCAGTATTTT

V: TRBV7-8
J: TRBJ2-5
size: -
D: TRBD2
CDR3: CASSPREAAYQETQYF
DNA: TGTGCCAGCAGCCCTCGGGAGGCCGCGTACCAAGAGACCCAGTACTTC

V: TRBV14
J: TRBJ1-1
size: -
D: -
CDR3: CASSQMHMNTEAFF
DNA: TGTGCCAGCAGCCAGATGCATATGAACACTGAAGCTTTCTTT

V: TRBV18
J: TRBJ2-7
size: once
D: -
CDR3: CASSAQSSYEQYF
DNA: TGTGCCAGCTCAGCCCAGAGCTCCTACGAGCAGTACTTC

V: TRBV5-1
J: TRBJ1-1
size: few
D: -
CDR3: CASSPRGFETEAFF
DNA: TGCGCCAGCAGCCCGAGGGGTTTCGAGACTGAAGCTTTCTTT

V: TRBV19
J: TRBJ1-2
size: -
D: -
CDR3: CASTGGAYGYTF
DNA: TGTGCCAGTACTGGGGGCGCCTATGGCTACACCTTC

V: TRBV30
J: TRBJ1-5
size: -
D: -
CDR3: CAWSAPGKPQHF
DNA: TGTGCCTGGAGTGCCCCCGGGAAGCCCCAGCATTTT

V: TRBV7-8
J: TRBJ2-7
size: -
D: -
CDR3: CASSLRVGSGYEQYF
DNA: TGTGCCAGCAGCCTAAGGGTTGGTAGCGGCTACGAGCAGTACTTC

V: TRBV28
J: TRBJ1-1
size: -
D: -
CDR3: CASSFDARQANTEAFF
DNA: TGTGCCAGCAGTTTCGACGCCCGACAGGCCAACACTGAAGCTTTCTTT

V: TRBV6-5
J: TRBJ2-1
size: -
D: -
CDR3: CASSYRVRSSYNEQFF
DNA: TGTGCCAGCAGTTACAGGGTTAGGAGCTCCTACAATGAGCAGTTCTTC

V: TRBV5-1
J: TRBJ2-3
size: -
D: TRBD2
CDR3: CASSALSSGRVGGTQYF
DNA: TGCGCCAGCAGCGCCCTTTCTAGCGGGAGAGTGGGAGGTACGCAGTATTTT

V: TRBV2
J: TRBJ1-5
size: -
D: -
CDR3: CASSLPDSPEEPQHF
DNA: TGTGCCAGCAGCCTCCCGGACAGTCCAGAAGAGCCCCAGCATTTT

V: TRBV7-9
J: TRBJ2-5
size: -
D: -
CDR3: CASSLGYGRQQETQYF
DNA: TGTGCCAGCAGCTTAGGGTACGGACGGCAACAAGAGACCCAGTACTTC

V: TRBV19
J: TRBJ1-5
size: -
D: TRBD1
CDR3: CASSLRTGDQPQHF
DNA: TGTGCCAGTAGTTTAAGGACAGGGGATCAGCCCCAGCATTTT

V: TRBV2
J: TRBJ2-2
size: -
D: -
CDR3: CASSNTGELFF
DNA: TGTGCCAGCAGTAACACCGGGGAGCTGTTTTTT

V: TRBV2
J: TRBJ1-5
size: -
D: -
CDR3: CASSSARDQPQHF
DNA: TGTGCCAGCAGTTCGGCCCGGGACCAGCCCCAGCATTTT

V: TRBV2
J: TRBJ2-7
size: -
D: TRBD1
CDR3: CASSANPGQLKYF
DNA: TGTGCCAGCAGCGCGAACCCGGGACAGTTAAAGTACTTC

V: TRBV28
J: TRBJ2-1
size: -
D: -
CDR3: CASSLPATEQFF
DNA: TGTGCCAGCAGTTTGCCTGCCACTGAGCAGTTCTTC

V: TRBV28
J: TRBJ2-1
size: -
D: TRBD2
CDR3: CASSRPSGRNNEQFF
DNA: TGTGCCAGCAGTCGCCCTAGCGGGAGGAACAATGAGCAGTTCTTC

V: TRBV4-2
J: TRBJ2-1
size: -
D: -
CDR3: CASSARGAGNEQFF
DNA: TGTGCCAGCAGCGCCCGGGGGGCCGGGAATGAGCAGTTCTTC

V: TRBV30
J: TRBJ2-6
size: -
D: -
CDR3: CAWSEGSSGANVLTF
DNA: TGTGCCTGGAGTGAGGGGAGCTCTGGGGCCAACGTCCTGACTTTC

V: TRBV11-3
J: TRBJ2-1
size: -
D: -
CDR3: CASSLSLGAENEQFF
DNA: TGTGCCAGCAGCTTGTCCCTGGGGGCAGAGAATGAGCAGTTCTTC

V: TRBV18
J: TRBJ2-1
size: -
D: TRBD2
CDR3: CASSPQLAVDNEQFF
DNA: TGTGCCAGCTCACCTCAACTAGCGGTAGACAATGAGCAGTTCTTC

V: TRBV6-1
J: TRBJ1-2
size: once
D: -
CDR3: CASSESGGNYGYTF
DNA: TGTGCCAGCAGTGAAAGTGGGGGGAACTATGGCTACACCTTC

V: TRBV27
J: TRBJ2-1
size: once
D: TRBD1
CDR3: CASSTGTGNEQFF
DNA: TGTGCCAGCAGTACTGGGACAGGGAATGAGCAGTTCTTC

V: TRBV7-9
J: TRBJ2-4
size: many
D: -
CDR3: CASSLGAGLAKNIQYF
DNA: TGTGCCAGCAGCTTAGGGGCAGGGCTAGCCAAAAACATTCAGTACTTC

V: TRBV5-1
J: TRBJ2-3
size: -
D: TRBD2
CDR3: CASSPVTSGGNTQYF
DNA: TGCGCCAGCAGCCCAGTGACTAGCGGAGGAAATACGCAGTATTTT

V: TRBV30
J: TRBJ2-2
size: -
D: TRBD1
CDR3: CAWSGQATGELFF
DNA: TGTGCCTGGTCTGGACAGGCCACCGGGGAGCTGTTTTTT

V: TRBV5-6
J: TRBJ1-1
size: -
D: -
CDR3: CASSLGPNTEAFF
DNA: TGTGCCAGCAGCTTAGGTCCAAACACTGAAGCTTTCTTT

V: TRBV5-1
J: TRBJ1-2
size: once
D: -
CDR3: CASSSTRSSRDPEADYGYTF
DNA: TGCGCCAGCAGCTCAACACGATCTTCCCGGGACCCCGAGGCGGACTATGGCTACACCTTC

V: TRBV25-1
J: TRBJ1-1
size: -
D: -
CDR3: CASSLGSWGLEAFF
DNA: TGTGCCAGCAGTCTCGGCAGTTGGGGACTTGAAGCTTTCTTT

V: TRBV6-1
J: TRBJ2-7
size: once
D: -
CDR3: CASSEAGASYEQYF
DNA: TGTGCCAGCAGCGAGGCAGGGGCTTCCTACGAGCAGTACTTC

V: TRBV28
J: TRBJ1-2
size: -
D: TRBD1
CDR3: CASSLGQGATHTF
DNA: TGTGCCAGCAGTTTAGGACAGGGGGCGACACACACCTTC

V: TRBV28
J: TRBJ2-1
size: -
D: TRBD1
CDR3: CASSQPDRGLYNEQFF
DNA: TGTGCCAGCAGTCAGCCCGACAGGGGGCTCTACAATGAGCAGTTCTTC

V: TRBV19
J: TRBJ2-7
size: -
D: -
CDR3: CASSPWAGRIGEQYF
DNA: TGTGCCAGTAGTCCCTGGGCGGGCCGCATTGGGGAGCAGTACTTC

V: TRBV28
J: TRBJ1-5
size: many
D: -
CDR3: CASIGGGNQPQHF
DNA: TGTGCCAGCATTGGGGGGGGCAATCAGCCCCAGCATTTT